The 29 T cell receptor beta chains in this list originate from one sample, sequenced in a study of response to subunit inactivated influenza vaccine. TCRdb processed the RT-PCR reads anew with MiXCR; each CDR3 protein has one entry. The data contain about 570,000 distinct CDR3 sequences, approximately 10% of them seen just once; the ten biggest clones take up about 11%. These data are also associated with another study on T cells expressing NK-cell markers. As that study records: TCR beta libraries carry UMIs added by 5'RACE template switching.

The specimen comprised PBMCs from blood, sampled on the day of vaccination. These receptors came from a middle-aged man who received an inactivated influenza vaccine.

This clonotype turned up a few times. The junction shows a germline mismatch at one end, possibly a read error. The chain carries TRBV29-1 and TRBJ2-1; D is possibly TRBD2 (5 bases). The length of the CDR3 is 13 residues. Looked up from germline, CDR1 is SQVTM and CDR2 is ANQGSEA. CDR3 in DNA: TGCAGCGTAGAAGGAGGTTTGGTCTATGAGCAGTTCTTC. It is translated as CSVEGGLVYEQFF.

The sample holds many counts of this clonotype. This chain connects TRBV7-9 to TRBJ2-1; no definite D call. Germline assignment: CDR1 SEHNR and CDR2 FQNEAQ (reference sequence). V was shortened by 5 bases and J by 2 bases, with 10 bases between the two germline ends. The length of the CDR3 is 14 residues. The CDR3 DNA reads TGTGCCAGCAGCCCGGGTGTAACCTACAATGAGCAGTTCTTC. Its protein is CASSPGVTYNEQFF.

This chain joins TRBV12-3 or TRBV12-4 and TRBJ2-3; the D gene is possibly TRBD1 (6 bases). V gave up 1 base and J gave up 9 bases, with 17 bases separating them. The CDR3 extends over 15 amino acids. The CDR3 here is CASSLEGSGQGTQYF. The CDR3 coding sequence is TGTGCCAGCAGTTTAGAAGGTAGTGGGCAGGGGACGCAGTATTTT.

In DNA, the CDR3 is TGTGCCAGCAGAATACTAGCGGGAGGCCGCAATGAGCAGTTCTTC. It specifies CASRILAGGRNEQFF. The chain has TRBV28 and TRBJ2-1; 12 positions match TRBD2. The CDR3 extends over 15 amino acids. The junction had 6 bases not matched to a gene; V was cut back by 6 bases and J by 6 bases. Germline V gene lookup returns CDR1 MDHEN and CDR2 SYDVKM.

Many counts were recorded for this clonotype. This chain connects TRBV11-2 to TRBJ2-2; 9 bases fit TRBD2. V gave up 2 bases and J gave up 6 bases; unmatched junction bases: 13. CDR3 length: 18 amino acids. The V gene's germline CDR1 is SGHAT and CDR2 FQNNGV. CDR3: CASSLMAPGLAFSGELFF. DNA of the CDR3: TGTGCCAGCAGCTTAATGGCTCCGGGACTAGCTTTCTCCGGGGAGCTGTTTTTT.

The chain uses TRBV12-3 or TRBV12-4 and TRBJ1-3; D uncertain. This CDR3 contains 14 residues. V was clipped by 10 bases and J by 0 bases, with 13 bases between them. The CDR3 DNA follows: TGTGCCACCTCAGCAGTACGCTCTGGAAACACCATATATTTT. It specifies CATSAVRSGNTIYF.

The chain combines TRBV20-1 with TRBJ2-6; D remains unclear. The CDR3 is 15 amino acids. Germline CDR1 DFQATT, CDR2 SNEGSKA (reference sequence). V lost 5 bases and J lost 0, with 11 bases in between. The CDR3 is CSARGPNSGANVLTF. CDR3 sequence (DNA): TGCAGTGCTCGCGGACCAAACTCTGGGGCCAACGTCCTGACTTTC.

This CDR3 reads CSARRGGCEQYF. The CDR3 DNA follows: TGCAGCGCCCGAAGAGGGGGCTGCGAGCAGTACTTC. The chain is built from TRBV29-1 and TRBJ2-7; 7 bases map to TRBD1. The CDR3 runs to 12 residues. Germline V lookup: CDR1 SQVTM, CDR2 ANQGSEA. With 7 bases clipped from V and 6 bases from J, the junction kept 9 bases outside the gene matches.

The V and J genes are TRBV4-2 and TRBJ2-7; D is tentatively TRBD1 or TRBD2 (6 bases each). The germline gives CDR1 LGHNA, CDR2 YNFKEQ. V gave up 0 bases and J gave up 3 bases, with 18 bases separating them. There are 17 residues in the CDR3. The CDR3 protein is CASSQDDAGHRYYEQYF. In nucleotides, the CDR3 is TGTGCCAGCAGCCAAGATGATGCGGGACATAGGTACTACGAGCAGTACTTC.

This chain joins TRBV20-1 and TRBJ2-1; D is unresolved. Germline-derived CDR1 and CDR2 are DFQATT and SNEGSKA (reference sequence). Deletions cut 3 bases from V and 10 bases from J, with 16 bases between. This CDR3 has 13 residues. This CDR3 reads CSASGNWGLEQFF. CDR3 in DNA: TGCAGTGCTAGCGGAAACTGGGGTTTAGAGCAGTTCTTC.

This clonotype was recorded a few times. The V gene is TRBV5-1, the J gene TRBJ2-7; the D gene is possibly TRBD1 (5 bases). This CDR3 is built from 15 residues. Trimming stripped 0 bases from V and 3 bases from J, with 13 bases between. From germline, CDR1 is SGHRS and CDR2 YFSETQ. The CDR3 here is CASSLGVQVNYEQYF. Here the CDR3 DNA reads TGCGCCAGCAGCTTGGGCGTACAGGTTAACTACGAGCAGTACTTC.

This clonotype showed up many times. The chain couples TRBV20-1 to TRBJ2-7, with D perhaps matching TRBD2 (6 bases). CDR3 size: 15 residues. V lost 6 bases to trimming and J lost 6 bases, with 24 bases between them. The germline V gene has CDR1 DFQATT and CDR2 SNEGSKA (reference sequence). The DNA of the CDR3 is TGCAGTGCCCAACCCCCCAGCGGGTGGTCGAGCGAGCAGTACTTC. This encodes CSAQPPSGWSSEQYF.

This chain joins TRBV7-9 and TRBJ2-1; the match to TRBD1 covers 9 bases. V trimming: 5 bases; J trimming: 9 bases; junction bases outside the gene matches: 8. The CDR3 totals 14 residues. Germline V gene data show CDR1 as SEHNR and CDR2 as FQNEAQ (reference sequence). Here the CDR3 reads CASSRGQGTVEQFF. CDR3 in DNA: TGTGCCAGCAGCCGCGGACAGGGGACTGTTGAGCAGTTCTTC.

This clonotype was observed a handful of times. This chain uses TRBV6-1 with TRBJ2-6; D not resolved. Trimming left V 7 bases short and J 1 base short, with 14 bases between. Germline CDR1 reads MNHNS; CDR2 reads SASEGT. This CDR3 has 16 residues. CDR3: CASTPRALSGANVLTF. The CDR3 bases are TGTGCCAGCACTCCCCGAGCCCTTTCTGGGGCCAACGTCCTGACTTTC.

The chain links TRBV7-9 to TRBJ2-1, with TRBD2 as a possible D gene (6 bases). The germline V gene encodes CDR1 SEHNR and CDR2 FQNEAQ (reference sequence). The V gene lost 6 bases and the J gene lost 8 bases, with 14 bases spanning the gap. The CDR3 covers 13 residues. The CDR3 sequence: CASRLREIHEQFF. In DNA form, the CDR3 reads TGTGCCAGCAGGCTTCGGGAGATCCATGAGCAGTTCTTC.

There are a few counts of this clonotype. The V gene is TRBV29-1, the J gene TRBJ2-7; D might be TRBD2 (6 bases). The CDR3 runs 14 residues. V shed 4 bases and J shed 3 bases, with 16 bases lying between them. The germline CDR1 and CDR2 sequences are SQVTM and ANQGSEA. Written as DNA, the CDR3 is TGCAGCGTTGGCCCCGGGACTGAGCTCTACGAGCAGTACTTC. It translates to CSVGPGTELYEQYF.

The chain joins TRBV12-3 or TRBV12-4 to TRBJ2-7; maybe TRBD2 (6 bases). Trimming pared 7 bases from V and 7 bases from J, leaving 20 bases between. The CDR3 length is 14 residues. Here the CDR3 DNA reads TGTGCCAGCAAGCCCCCAGGAGGGAGCAAGGAGCAGTACTTC. Translating it yields CASKPPGGSKEQYF.

V usage is TRBV5-1 and J usage is TRBJ2-7; D could derive from TRBD1 or TRBD2 (5 bases each). There are 14 residues in the CDR3. The ends were cut back, 5 bases at V and 2 bases at J, with 14 bases in the middle. Germline assignment: CDR1 SGHRS and CDR2 YFSETQ. The CDR3 spells CASRGDLFPYEQYF. In nucleotides, the CDR3 is TGCGCCAGCAGAGGGGACCTTTTTCCCTACGAGCAGTACTTC.

The rearrangement joins TRBV29-1 to TRBJ2-5; the D gene is possibly TRBD1 (7 bases). The CDR3 sequence is 13 residues long. V gave up 0 bases and J gave up 5 bases, with 10 bases separating them. Looked up from germline, CDR1 is SQVTM and CDR2 is ANQGSEA. CDR3 coding DNA: TGCAGCGTTGAAGAGACAGGGAGGGAGACCCAGTACTTC. This codes for CSVEETGRETQYF. The variable domain in full, with the rest retrieved from reference TRBV29-1 and TRBJ2-5, is SAVISQKPSRDICQRGTSLTIQCQVDSQVTMMFWYRQQPGQSLTLIATANQGSEATYESGFVIDKFPISRPNLTFSTLTVSNMSPEDSSIYLCSVEETGRETQYFGPGTRLLVL.

In its sample, this clonotype was seen a few times. This sequence joins TRBV7-2 and TRBJ1-3; D is unresolved. There are 12 residues in the CDR3. CDR1 and CDR2 (germline): SGHTA, FQGNSA. The V and J ends lost 4 bases and 7 bases respectively, with 8 bases between them. CDR3 region: CASSSDRNTIYF. The DNA for the CDR3 is TGTGCCAGCAGCTCCGATCGGAACACCATATATTTT.

The V gene is TRBV5-1, the J gene TRBJ2-1; D unresolved. The CDR3 has 16 amino acids. Deletions cut 1 base from V and 0 bases from J, with 11 bases between. Germline assignment: CDR1 SGHRS and CDR2 YFSETQ. The DNA of the CDR3 is TGCGCCAGCAGCTTGAGTTCGTACAGCTCCTACAATGAGCAGTTCTTC. Its protein is CASSLSSYSSYNEQFF.

Only a few counts were recorded for this clonotype. This chain joins TRBV4-1 and TRBJ1-2; perhaps TRBD1 as D (5 bases). CDR1 and CDR2 (germline): MGHRA, YSYEKL. V gave up 1 base and J gave up 4 bases, with 13 bases separating them. The CDR3 is made up of 15 amino acids. The CDR3 loop reads CASSQVSQGVYGYTF. CDR3 in DNA: TGCGCCAGCAGCCAAGTCTCGCAGGGAGTCTATGGCTACACCTTC.

The chain joins TRBV28 to TRBJ2-1; tentatively, D is TRBD1 (5 bases). CDR1 and CDR2 (germline): MDHEN, SYDVKM. Between the trimmed V and J ends, which lost 7 bases and 5 bases, there was a span of 21 bases. CDR3 size: 16 residues. CDR3 protein: CASIKVGWWGNNEQFF. The CDR3 nucleotides read TGTGCCAGCATTAAAGTGGGGTGGTGGGGCAACAATGAGCAGTTCTTC. Full variable domain (missing parts from reference TRBV28 and TRBJ2-1): DVKVTQSSRYLVKRTGEKVFLECVQDMDHENMFWYRQDPGLGLRLIYFSYDVKMKEKGDIPEGYSVSREKKERFSLILESASTNQTSMYLCASIKVGWWGNNEQFFGPGTRLTVL.

This clonotype was counted only a few times. This sequence joins TRBV6-1 and TRBJ1-3; D possibly corresponds to TRBD1 (5 bases). Germline V CDR1 and CDR2: MNHNS, SASEGT. The CDR3 contains 15 residues. The germline V and J ends were trimmed by 4 bases and 1 base, with 11 bases remaining between them. The CDR3 bases are TGTGCCAGCAGTGCGGGACGTTATTCTGGAAACACCATATATTTT. It specifies CASSAGRYSGNTIYF.

This clonotype was found a few times. The chain couples TRBV5-6 to TRBJ1-2; D remains unclear. The CDR3 consists of 13 residues. Germline CDR1 reads SGHDT; CDR2 reads YYEEEE. V lost 0 bases, J lost 12 bases, and 15 bases lay in between. CDR3 amino acids: CASSLAVRAWDTF. The CDR3 DNA sequence: TGTGCCAGCAGCTTGGCCGTCAGAGCCTGGGACACCTTC.

On this clonotype: At one of its ends the junction is not consistent with the germline gene, which may arise from a read error. The chain employs TRBV12-3 or TRBV12-4 and TRBJ2-7; D call uncertain. The CDR3 runs 12 residues. The CDR3 spells CARSRTGYEQYF. CDR3 DNA: TGTGCCCGCAGTCGGACGGGCTACGAGCAGTACTTC.

CDR3 residues: CSARDPDSGETQYF. DNA for the CDR3: TGCAGTGCTAGAGATCCCGACAGTGGCGAGACCCAGTACTTC. The chain joins TRBV20-1 to TRBJ2-5; possibly TRBD1 for D (5 bases). Per the germline V gene, CDR1 is DFQATT and CDR2 is SNEGSKA (reference sequence). The V end was cut by 0 bases, the J end by 5 bases, with 13 bases between. The length of the CDR3 is 14 residues.

This clonotype has at least ten counts. The chain has TRBV29-1 and TRBJ2-3; D is tentatively TRBD1 or TRBD2 (5 bases each). V lost 6 bases, J lost 2 bases, and 9 bases lay in between. This CDR3 is 12 amino acids long. Germline V gene lookup returns CDR1 SQVTM and CDR2 ANQGSEA. This chain's CDR3 is CSVTGTTDTQYF. The CDR3 bases are TGCAGCGTGACCGGGACCACAGATACGCAGTATTTT.

This clonotype was counted between two and nine times. The chain carries TRBV10-1 and TRBJ2-2; no clear D gene. From germline, CDR1 is WNHNN and CDR2 SYGVQD (reference sequence). CDR3 size: 14 residues. The ends were cut back, 4 bases at V and 6 bases at J, with 12 bases in the middle. DNA of the CDR3: TGCGCCAGCAGTGCCGGGTCAGCCCCCGGGGAGCTGTTTTTT. Translating gives CASSAGSAPGELFF.